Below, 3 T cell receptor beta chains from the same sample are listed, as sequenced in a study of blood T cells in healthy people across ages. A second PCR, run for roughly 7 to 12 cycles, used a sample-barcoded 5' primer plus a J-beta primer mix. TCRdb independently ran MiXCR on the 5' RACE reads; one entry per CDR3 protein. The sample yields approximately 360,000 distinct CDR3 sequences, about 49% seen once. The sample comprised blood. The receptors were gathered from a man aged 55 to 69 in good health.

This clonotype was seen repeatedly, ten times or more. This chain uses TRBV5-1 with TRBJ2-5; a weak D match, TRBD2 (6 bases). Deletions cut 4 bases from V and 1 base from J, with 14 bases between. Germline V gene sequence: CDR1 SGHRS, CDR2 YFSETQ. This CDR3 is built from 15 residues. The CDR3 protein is CASSAGGGTQETQYF. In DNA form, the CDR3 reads TGCGCCAGCAGCGCGGGTGGGGGGACCCAAGAGACCCAGTACTTC.

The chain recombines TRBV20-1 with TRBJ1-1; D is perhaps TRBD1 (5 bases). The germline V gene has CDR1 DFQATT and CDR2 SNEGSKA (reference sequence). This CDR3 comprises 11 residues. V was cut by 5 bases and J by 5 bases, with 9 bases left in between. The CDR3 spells CSAGGGTEAFF. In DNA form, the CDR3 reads TGCAGTGCTGGGGGGGGAACTGAAGCTTTCTTT.

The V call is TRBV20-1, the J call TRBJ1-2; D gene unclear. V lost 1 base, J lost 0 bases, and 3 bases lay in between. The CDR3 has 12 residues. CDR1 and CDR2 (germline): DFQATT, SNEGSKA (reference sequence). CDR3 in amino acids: CSARGANYGYTF. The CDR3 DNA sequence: TGCAGTGCTAGAGGGGCTAACTATGGCTACACCTTC.